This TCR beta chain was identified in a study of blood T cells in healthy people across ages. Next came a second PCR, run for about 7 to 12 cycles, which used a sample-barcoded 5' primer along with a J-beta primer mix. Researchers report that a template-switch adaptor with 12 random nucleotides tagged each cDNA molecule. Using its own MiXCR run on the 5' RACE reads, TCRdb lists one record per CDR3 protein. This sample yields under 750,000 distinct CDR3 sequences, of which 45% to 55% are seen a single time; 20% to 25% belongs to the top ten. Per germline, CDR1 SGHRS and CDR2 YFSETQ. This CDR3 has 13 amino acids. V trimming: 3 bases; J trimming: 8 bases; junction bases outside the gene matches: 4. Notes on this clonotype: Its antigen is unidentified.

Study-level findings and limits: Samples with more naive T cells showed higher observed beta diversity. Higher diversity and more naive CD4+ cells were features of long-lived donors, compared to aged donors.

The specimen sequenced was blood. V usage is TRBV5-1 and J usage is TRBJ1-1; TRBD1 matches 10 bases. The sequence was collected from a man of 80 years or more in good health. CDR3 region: CASSWDRGQEAFF. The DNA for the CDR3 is TGCGCCAGCAGCTGGGACAGGGGCCAAGAAGCTTTCTTT.